This T cell receptor beta chain was sequenced for a study of blood T cell repertoires in COVID-19. The CDR3 is 14 amino acids. Germline lookup yields CDR1 KGHSH and CDR2 LQKENI. The junction had 4 bases not matched to a gene; V was cut back by 4 bases and J by 2 bases. Libraries were prepared by immunoSEQ multiplex PCR; TCRdb keeps only in-frame clonotypes and omits some of them. In the table there are about 330,000 clones, 65% to 90% of which are singletons. This chain connects TRBV18 to TRBJ2-7, with TRBD1 identical over 8 bases. This TCR derives from a woman aged 18-30 years who had recovered from COVID-19. The sample was PBMCs or T cells enriched from blood (not recorded which). The CDR3 nucleotides are TGTGCCAGCTCACTGGGACAGGTTACCTACGAGCAGTACTTC. It translates to CASSLGQVTYEQYF.